This TCR beta chain was sequenced for a study of shared clonotypes between healthy human individuals. Study-level results: The study found about 5% of naive CD4 clonotypes shared across a few donors.

As originally analysed: ImmunoSEQ gave junction-only sequences without quality scores, so filtering differed. Measured with immunoSEQ multiplex PCR; TCRdb has only the in-frame clones, and not every one. V, J and clone size are those of that table, while D and trimming were read from the DNA. The top ten clones hold 0.057% of a sample with under 600,000 clones, almost 97% of them seen once. A remark on this clone: What it binds is not known.

Donors were Caucasian adults residing in Nashville, Tennessee, USA. Researchers partitioned CD4+ cells into CD45RA+ naive and CD45RA-negative memory subsets. The sample was naive CD4+ T cells sorted from blood. Subset specified: CD45RA+ positively selected. This receptor was obtained from a woman aged 25-40 years in good health.

Here the CDR3 DNA reads TGTGCCAGTAGTACAACATCGGTCGGTACATCCTACACCTTC. It is translated as CASSTTSVGTSYTF. The chain combines TRBV19 with TRBJ1-2; D ambiguous. Germline V gene data show CDR1 as LNHDA and CDR2 as SQIVND (reference sequence). V dropped 4 bases and J dropped 10 bases, with 19 bases sitting between them. The CDR3 has 14 amino acids.